This TCR beta chain stems from a study of blood T cell repertoires in COVID-19. Study in general: COVID-19 samples, acute and convalescent, were from the United States, Italy and Spain.

Symptom resolution, clearance, or two negative PCRs marked donors in Cohort 3 as recovered. In this sample, this clone turned up once. The V end was cut by 7 bases, the J end by 7 bases, with 22 bases between. Germline V lookup: CDR1 SNHLY, CDR2 FYNNEI. The CDR3 extends over 15 amino acids. As originally analysed: Scientists estimated how many nucleated cells there were by amplifying reference gene primers. Only in-frame clones appear in the TCRdb table, and some are missing; sequencing was by immunoSEQ multiplex PCR. The V and J calls and clone size come from that table; D and trimming were worked out from the DNA. The sample yields roughly 520,000 clones, around nine tenths seen once.

The V call is TRBV2, the J call TRBJ1-1; D perhaps matches TRBD1 (5 bases). Sequencing was performed on PBMCs or T cells enriched from blood (not recorded which). The source of this sequence is a woman in her thirties or forties who had recovered from COVID-19. The CDR3 region is CASIQTGRATGEAFF. DNA of the CDR3: TGTGCCAGCATCCAAACGGGCAGGGCAACGGGTGAAGCTTTCTTT.